This T cell receptor (beta chain) originates from a study of T cells in localized non-small cell lung cancer (dated by TCRdb to the early 2020s). Study-wide context: The study analyzed T cell repertoires of about 230 early-stage NSCLC patients, comparing tumors and uninvolved tumor-adjacent lungs. The cohort consisted of about 240 treatment-naive NSCLC patients whose localized lung tumors had been resected. Of the NSCLC patients, approximately 130 were male and approximately 100 were female, and the mean age was around 66 years. What the research found in general, with its limitations: The highest T cell clonality was observed in uninvolved tumor-adjacent lung, where clonality exceeded that of tumor, suggesting that antigenic responses were more focused in uninvolved tumor-adjacent lung. Longer overall survival was associated with higher T cell density in blood, whereas shorter survival was associated with higher clonality in adjacent lung. A median of roughly 60 of the top 100 tumor clones were detected in paired uninvolved adjacent lung, and some 30 of these tumor clones were also found among the top 100 clones of the paired uninvolved adjacent lung. Since the design was exploratory, TCR variables were selected using unadjusted p-values with no false-discovery rate correction. Multi-region tumor sequencing was not performed, so intratumor heterogeneity could not be excluded.

About this clone: Its antigen remains undetermined. The sample holds no much larger clone one base away, and base qualities are not on file.

At diagnosis, peripheral blood, uninvolved tumor-adjacent lung and tumor were collected and were preserved as a mix of fresh-frozen and FFPE material. CDR1 SGHRS and CDR2 YFSETQ were looked up in the germline V gene. From the cysteine up to the phenylalanine, the CDR3 has a length of 15 residues. Of the read, only the CDR3 DNA is kept; its 45 bases are in frame from base 1. V loses 0 bases, J loses 3 bases, and the germline ends lie 13 bases apart. TCR beta CDR3 regions were sequenced from DNA using the immunoSEQ Assay. Concerning the study's data processing: T cell density was computed as TCR beta template counts normalized to usable DNA estimated by amplifying housekeeping genes. The preseqR package was used to estimate richness by extrapolating to 400,000 templates for PBMC samples and to 120,000 templates for tissue samples. Clonality was calculated as one minus Pielou's evenness. Tissue-enriched TCRs were identified by differential abundance testing using productive amino-acid clonotypes, minimum total count 5 and alpha 0.1. Repertoire overlap between compartments was quantified with the Jaccard Index and Morisita Overlap Index. TCR beta CDR3s were clustered by GLIPH together with public tetramer-defined viral CDR3s, and at least three viral sequences plus V-gene enrichment were required for viral motifs. TCRdb holds this immuneACCESS table with in-frame rearrangements only. Some clones are missing; in checked studies, unresolved V genes explain under half, and the rest has no known cause. V, J and clone size reflect that table, while D and trimming were determined from the DNA. This sample comprises under 11,000 clones, roughly 27% of them detected only once. The ten biggest clones cover around 5% of the sample.

The V and J segments used are TRBV5-1 and TRBJ2-7; the D gene identity is not certain. The source was lung tumor tissue, collected before any cancer treatment. The TCR was taken from a man aged 35 to 69 with stage I lung adenocarcinoma. CDR3 loop: CASSLVGGDSYEQYF. The DNA is TGCGCCAGCAGCTTGGTGGGTGGGGATAGCTACGAGCAGTACTTC. Outside the CDR3, residues come from the reference TRBV5-1 and TRBJ2-7 proteins, so the full variable domain is: KAGVTQTPRYLIKTRGQQVTLSCSPISGHRSVSWYQQTPGQGLQFLFEYFSETQRNKGNFPGRFSGRQFSNSRSEMNVSTLELGDSALYLCASSLVGGDSYEQYFGPGTRLTVT.